Below, 27 T cell receptor beta chains from the same sample are listed, as sequenced in a study of early stage breast cancer tumors. Sequencing used immunoSEQ multiplex PCR; TCRdb keeps in-frame clones, though not all of them. The sample records approximately 75,000 clones, roughly 80% being singletons. The sequencing sample was made of blood. The origin of the receptors is a person in their 40s with breast cancer.

V and J are TRBV5-1 and TRBJ2-5; D possibly uses TRBD1 or TRBD2 (5 bases each). Trimming stripped 2 bases from V and 4 bases from J, with 15 bases between. The CDR3 is 15 residues long. Germline V gene sequence: CDR1 SGHRS, CDR2 YFSETQ. For the CDR3, the DNA is TGCGCCAGCAGCTTAGGGGACCCGAAGGCAGAGACCCAGTACTTC. This encodes CASSLGDPKAETQYF.

The chain combines TRBV10-2 with TRBJ2-1, with D possibly called TRBD1 or TRBD2 (6 bases each). Per the germline V gene, CDR1 is WSHSY and CDR2 is SAAADI. Deletions cut 6 bases from V and 7 bases from J, with 13 bases between. There are 13 residues in the CDR3. CDR3 region: CASRLGGANEQFF. CDR3 nucleotides: TGCGCCAGCAGACTCGGGGGCGCGAATGAGCAGTTCTTC.

This rearrangement joins TRBV6-4 to TRBJ2-2; D is unresolved. From germline, CDR1 is MRHNA and CDR2 SNTAGT. V was pared by 2 bases and J by 4 bases, with 5 bases between. This CDR3 has 13 amino acids. The CDR3 sequence is CASSDRSTGELFF. The DNA of the CDR3 is TGTGCCAGCAGTGACCGGTCCACCGGGGAGCTGTTTTTT.

This chain links TRBV30 with TRBJ1-3; D ambiguous. V dropped 7 bases and J dropped 0 bases, with 10 bases sitting between them. Germline V lookup: CDR1 GTSNPN, CDR2 SVGIG (reference sequence). This CDR3 is 13 amino acids long. This CDR3 reads CASSGYSGNTIYF. In DNA form, the CDR3 reads TGTGCCTCCTCTGGCTACTCTGGAAACACCATATATTTT.

The chain is built from TRBV11-1 and TRBJ1-1, with 7 bases matching TRBD1. Trimming at V came to 3 bases and at J to 6 bases, leaving 4 bases not matched to a gene. This CDR3 has 13 residues. Germline lookup yields CDR1 SGHAT and CDR2 FQDESV (reference sequence). The CDR3 spells CASSFDRAAEAFF. Written as DNA, the CDR3 is TGTGCCAGCAGCTTCGACAGGGCGGCTGAAGCTTTCTTT.

This clone was picked up a small number of times. This sequence joins TRBV6-5 and TRBJ1-5; 9 nucleotides agree with TRBD1. The CDR3 is 14 amino acids. Germline CDR1 is MNHEY and CDR2 is SVGAGI. Germline trimming cut 4 bases from V and 7 bases from J; bases unmatched to any gene: 5. The CDR3 DNA is TGTGCCAGCAGTTCTACAGGGGGCCGGCAGCCCCAGCATTTT. Translated, it gives CASSSTGGRQPQHF.

The CDR3 sequence is CASSLYRNNQPQHF. In DNA form, the CDR3 reads TGTGCCAGCAGTTTATACAGGAACAATCAGCCCCAGCATTTT. The chain recombines TRBV27 with TRBJ1-5; D might be TRBD1 (5 bases). Trimming cost V 1 base and J 3 bases, with 7 bases left between them. This CDR3 region has 14 residues. The germline V gene has CDR1 MNHEY and CDR2 SMNVEV (reference sequence).

The chain uses TRBV2 and TRBJ2-7; the D gene is possibly TRBD2 (5 bases). The CDR3 consists of 12 residues. Trimming shortened V by 3 bases and J by 5 bases, and 8 bases separated the two germline ends. Germline V CDR1 and CDR2: SNHLY, FYNNEI. CDR3 amino acids: CASSEAGDEQYF. The CDR3 DNA sequence: TGTGCCAGCAGTGAGGCCGGGGACGAGCAGTACTTC.

This sequence joins TRBV10-3 and TRBJ1-4; a weak D match, TRBD1 (5 bases). Looked up from germline, CDR1 is ENHRY and CDR2 is SYGVKD. Trimming pared 7 bases from V and 7 bases from J, leaving 13 bases between. This CDR3 region has 13 residues. CDR3 region: CAITGHIGEKLFF. The CDR3 DNA reads as TGTGCCATCACGGGGCATATTGGTGAAAAACTGTTTTTT.

The chain links TRBV6-1 to TRBJ2-2; D is possibly TRBD2 (6 bases). In germline, CDR1 is MNHNS, CDR2 SASEGT. Deletions cut 2 bases from V and 1 base from J, with 11 bases between. The CDR3 runs 16 residues. The CDR3 here is CASSESAGRNTGELFF. CDR3 sequence (DNA): TGTGCCAGCAGTGAAAGTGCGGGACGGAACACCGGGGAGCTGTTTTTT.

The chain recombines TRBV18 with TRBJ1-1, with no clear D. CDR1 and CDR2 (germline): KGHSH, LQKENI. V was clipped by 3 bases and J by 0 bases, with 11 bases between them. CDR3 length: 15 amino acids. CDR3 sequence: CASSPSAGMNTEAFF. For the CDR3, the DNA is TGTGCCAGCTCACCCTCTGCGGGTATGAACACTGAAGCTTTCTTT.

The chain recombines TRBV29-1 with TRBJ1-1, with 8 bases lining up with TRBD1. The junction had 5 bases not matched to a gene; V was cut back by 3 bases and J by 5 bases. Germline CDR1 is SQVTM and CDR2 is ANQGSEA. The CDR3 runs to 13 residues. CDR3 residues: CSVDRGLGTEAFF. The CDR3 nucleotides are TGCAGCGTTGACAGGGGGCTGGGGACTGAAGCTTTCTTT.

V and J are TRBV7-8 and TRBJ1-1; unclear D gene. Germline V CDR1 and CDR2: SGHVS, FQNEAQ. Trimming pared 5 bases from V and 1 base from J, leaving 17 bases between. CDR3 length: 16 residues. CDR3 amino acids: CASSPRLGGKNTEAFF. CDR3 DNA: TGTGCCAGCAGCCCTCGGTTAGGAGGGAAGAACACTGAAGCTTTCTTT.

This clone was recorded once. The chain is built from TRBV10-2 and TRBJ2-7; D unclear. Trimming removed 4 bases at V and 6 bases at J, with 19 bases between. CDR3 size: 15 residues. Germline CDR1 and CDR2: WSHSY and SAAADI. CDR3: CASSGTARYSGEQYF. In DNA, the CDR3 is TGCGCCAGCAGTGGTACCGCACGCTATTCCGGCGAGCAGTACTTC.

The V and J genes are TRBV19 and TRBJ1-4, with D possibly matching TRBD1 (5 bases). The CDR3 runs 15 residues. Trimming cost V 3 bases and J 8 bases, with 16 bases left between them. Germline loops: CDR1 LNHDA, CDR2 SQIVND (reference sequence). The CDR3 sequence is CASSIGQGVWEKLFF. The CDR3 DNA reads as TGTGCCAGTAGTATCGGGCAGGGTGTATGGGAAAAACTGTTTTTT. Full variable domain (outside the CDR3, taken from reference TRBV19 and TRBJ1-4): DGGITQSPKYLFRKEGQNVTLSCEQNLNHDAMYWYRQDPGQGLRLIYYSQIVNDFQKGDIAEGYSVSREKKESFPLTVTSAQKNPTAFYLCASSIGQGVWEKLFFGSGTQLSVL.

The chain carries TRBV4-1 and TRBJ2-7, with TRBD2 matching over 9 bases. The V segment lost 4 bases and the J segment 0 bases; nucleotides outside the gene matches: 7. The germline V gene has CDR1 MGHRA and CDR2 YSYEKL. The CDR3 is 16 residues long. CDR3 amino acids: CASSRGRTSDSYEQYF. The DNA for the CDR3 is TGCGCCAGCAGCCGAGGAAGGACTAGCGACTCCTACGAGCAGTACTTC.

The rearrangement joins TRBV19 to TRBJ2-3, with D perhaps matching TRBD1 or TRBD2 (5 bases each). This CDR3 comprises 15 residues. The V gene's germline CDR1 is LNHDA and CDR2 SQIVND (reference sequence). V lost 2 bases to trimming and J lost 0 bases, with 9 bases between them. CDR3 protein: CASSIRDDSTDTQYF. DNA of the CDR3: TGTGCCAGTAGTATACGGGACGATAGCACAGATACGCAGTATTTT.

The count of this clone is one. The chain is built from TRBV6-6 and TRBJ2-7; 10 nucleotides match TRBD1. This CDR3 spans 15 amino acids. The germline CDR1 and CDR2 sequences are MNHNY and SVGAGI (reference sequence). The junction had 9 bases not matched to a gene; V was cut back by 5 bases and J by 5 bases. This CDR3 is CASSTRQGAVNEQYF. As DNA, the CDR3 is TGTGCCAGCAGTACACGACAGGGGGCAGTCAACGAGCAGTACTTC.

This clone has a single count. The J gene is TRBJ2-1, the V gene TRBV18, with D perhaps TRBD1 (6 bases). Germline V gene lookup returns CDR1 KGHSH and CDR2 LQKENI. V lost 3 bases and J lost 6, with 18 bases in between. This CDR3 region has 16 residues. The CDR3 bases are TGTGCCAGCTCACCCCAAGGAACAGGGCTCGGCAATGAGCAGTTCTTC. This sequence encodes CASSPQGTGLGNEQFF.

The sample holds one count of this clone. V gene TRBV5-1 combines with J gene TRBJ2-2; 10 nucleotides align to TRBD1. J gave up 8 bases and V 3 bases, and 4 bases lay outside the gene matches. Germline CDR1 and CDR2: SGHRS and YFSETQ. CDR3 length: 14 residues. CDR3 in DNA: TGCGCCAGCAGCTACGGGACAGGGGAAGGGGAGCTGTTTTTT. This gives the protein CASSYGTGEGELFF.

This chain links TRBV5-6 with TRBJ1-4; tentative D call: TRBD1 (6 bases). The V gene's germline CDR1 is SGHDT and CDR2 YYEEEE. The V gene lost 5 bases and the J gene lost 5 bases, with 13 bases spanning the gap. The CDR3 loop spans 14 amino acids. The CDR3 DNA sequence: TGTGCCAGCAGGCGTGAAGGGACAAATGAAAAACTGTTTTTT. Amino acid sequence: CASRREGTNEKLFF.

The rearrangement links TRBV11-2 to TRBJ1-2; 7 nucleotides line up with TRBD1. The CDR3 is 13 amino acids. After removal of 6 bases from V and 2 bases from J, the junction contained 3 bases not matched to a gene. Germline CDR1 and CDR2: SGHAT and FQNNGV. This CDR3 reads CASRDRSNYGYTF. CDR3 DNA: TGTGCCAGCAGGGACAGGAGCAACTATGGCTACACCTTC.

The chain is built from TRBV6-5 and TRBJ2-7; 7 bases are shared with TRBD2. The germline gives CDR1 MNHEY, CDR2 SVGAGI. The CDR3 consists of 14 residues. Trimming took 4 bases from V and 5 from J; bases not matched to a gene: 8. The CDR3 loop is CASSSPRLAHEQYF. The DNA of the CDR3 is TGTGCCAGCAGTTCTCCCCGACTAGCCCACGAGCAGTACTTC.

The chain links TRBV9 to TRBJ1-3; no reliable D call. The V and J ends lost 0 bases and 3 bases respectively, with 1 base between them. The CDR3 is 12 amino acids. Germline V lookup: CDR1 SGDLS, CDR2 YYNGEE. CDR3 nucleotides: TGTGCCAGCAGCGTAGATGGAAACACCATATATTTT. Its translation is CASSVDGNTIYF.

J is TRBJ1-1 and V is TRBV28; no clear D. V lost 5 bases and J 0 bases, leaving 10 bases between the germline ends. This CDR3 has 14 amino acids. The germline V gene has CDR1 MDHEN and CDR2 SYDVKM. The CDR3 protein is CASSPQALNTEAFF. CDR3 sequence (DNA): TGTGCCAGCAGTCCGCAGGCGTTGAACACTGAAGCTTTCTTT. Combining the CDR3 with reference TRBV28 and TRBJ1-1 gives the whole variable domain DVKVTQSSRYLVKRTGEKVFLECVQDMDHENMFWYRQDPGLGLRLIYFSYDVKMKEKGDIPEGYSVSREKKERFSLILESASTNQTSMYLCASSPQALNTEAFFGQGTRLTVV.

The chain carries TRBV7-8 and TRBJ2-1; TRBD2 agrees at 10 bases. The germline gives CDR1 SGHVS, CDR2 FQNEAQ. The V gene end was trimmed by 5 bases and the J gene end by 4 bases; junction bases not matched to a gene: 5. The CDR3 has 15 residues. DNA of the CDR3: TGTGCCAGCAGCCTCATAGCGGGAGGATACAATGAGCAGTTCTTC. Translated: CASSLIAGGYNEQFF.

This clone was counted between two and nine times. The chain is built from TRBV28 and TRBJ2-2; 7 nucleotides match TRBD1. V lost 9 bases to trimming and J lost 2 bases; unmatched junction nucleotides: 3. Germline CDR1 and CDR2: MDHEN and SYDVKM. The CDR3 runs 13 residues. The CDR3: CASTGANTGELFF. The CDR3 nucleotides read TGTGCCAGTACAGGGGCCAACACCGGGGAGCTGTTTTTT.